This T cell receptor (beta chain) derives from a study of cytomegalovirus exposure and HLA in healthy donors. PCR employed 60 Vbeta and 13 Jbeta primers. The table came from immunoSEQ multiplex PCR; TCRdb's copy has only in-frame clones and leaves some out. This table holds around 150,000 clones, 75% to 85% found once. This clone was counted between two and nine times. The source material was PBMCs. The TCR comes from a human donor in good health.

The CDR3 is CASSQVDSSNQPQHF. CDR3 in DNA: TGTGCCAGCAGCCAAGTTGATAGTAGCAATCAGCCCCAGCATTTT. V gene TRBV4-2 combines with J gene TRBJ1-5; D not certain. With 1 base removed from V and 0 bases from J, the gap between germline ends came to 7 bases. Looked up from germline, CDR1 is LGHNA and CDR2 is YNFKEQ. This CDR3 spans 15 amino acids.